This passage covers 8 T cell receptor beta chains from one sample sequenced in a study of molecular identifiers for immune sequencing clone quantification. One entry per CDR3 protein results from TCRdb running MiXCR on the PCR reads. The sample yields some 91,000 distinct CDR3 sequences, approximately 25% seen once. Sequenced: naive CD8+ T cells from blood, with Jurkat cell RNA spiked in. The subset: FACS-sorted CD8+CD4-CCR7+CD45RA+ naive T cells. The receptors stem from a human donor in good health. Some libraries in this study had Jurkat cell RNA spiked in.

This clonotype was seen a handful of times. V gene TRBV29-1 combines with J gene TRBJ2-7, with 9 bases fitting TRBD1. This CDR3 has 16 residues. Germline V gives CDR1 SQVTM, CDR2 ANQGSEA. The junction had 9 bases not matched to a gene; V was cut back by 1 base and J by 2 bases. This chain's CDR3 is CSVEVKDRGGTYEQYF. The CDR3 coding sequence is TGCAGCGTTGAAGTAAAGGACAGGGGTGGGACCTACGAGCAGTACTTC.

This CDR3 is CATSSDALGHYEQYF. The CDR3 DNA follows: TGTGCCACCAGCAGTGATGCATTGGGCCACTACGAGCAGTACTTC. The chain carries TRBV15 and TRBJ2-7, with D unclear. Trimming shortened V by 3 bases and J by 3 bases, and 15 bases separated the two germline ends. CDR3 length: 15 residues. CDR1 is LNHNV and CDR2 is YYDKDF in the germline V gene (reference sequence). Drawing the rest from reference TRBV15 and TRBJ2-7, the complete variable domain is DAMVIQNPRYQVTQFGKPVTLSCSQTLNHNVMYWYQQKSSQAPKLLFHYYDKDFNNEADTPDNFQSRRPNTSFCFLDIRSPGLGDTAMYLCATSSDALGHYEQYFGPGTRLTVT.

This clonotype was seen ten or more times. The chain couples TRBV27 to TRBJ1-5; D unclear. The CDR3 length is 13 residues. Germline V gene data show CDR1 as MNHEY and CDR2 as SMNVEV (reference sequence). The V end lost 4 bases, the J end lost 3 bases, and 7 bases lay between the germline ends. The CDR3 DNA reads TGTGCCAGCAGTTCGGGGTCCAATCAGCCCCAGCATTTT. Its translation: CASSSGSNQPQHF.

The chain links TRBV7-9 to TRBJ2-1; 8 bases are shared with TRBD1. V lost 5 bases, J lost 8 bases, and 17 bases stayed unmatched. Germline CDR1 reads SEHNR; CDR2 reads FQNEAQ (reference sequence). This CDR3 is 17 amino acids long. The DNA of the CDR3 is TGTGCCAGCAGCCTCCCAACGGACAGGGAAAGGTTCCATGAGCAGTTCTTC. This encodes CASSLPTDRERFHEQFF. Full variable domain (remainder filled in from reference TRBV7-9 and TRBJ2-1): DTGVSQNPRHKITKRGQNVTFRCDPISEHNRLYWYRQTLGQGPEFLTYFQNEAQLEKSRLLSDRFSAERPKGSFSTLEIQRTEQGDSAMYLCASSLPTDRERFHEQFFGPGTRLTVL.

This clonotype appeared many times. The CDR3 coding sequence is TGTGCCAGCAGCCAAACCACTTATTACTCCGGGACTTTGGATACGCAGTATTTT. It is translated as CASSQTTYYSGTLDTQYF. The genes are TRBV14 and TRBJ2-3, with D perhaps TRBD2 (6 bases). Germline V gene data show CDR1 as SGHDN and CDR2 as FVKESK. The V and J ends lost 2 bases and 6 bases respectively, with 24 bases between them. The CDR3 length is 18 residues.

To note about this clonotype: Given a much more abundant clone one base away, this may be a read error. This likely comes from a read error, as the CDR3 has no conserved phenylalanine or tryptophan at its end. The genes are TRBV27 and TRBJ2-7; D gene unclear. The CDR3 consists of 13 residues. V shed 4 bases and J shed 3 bases, with 10 bases lying between them. Germline V gene sequence: CDR1 MNHEY, CDR2 SMNVEV (reference sequence). CDR3 residues: CASSSLNYYEQYL. CDR3 bases: TGTGCCAGCAGTTCTCTTAACTACTACGAGCAGTACCTC.

As concerns this clonotype: A much larger clone lies a single base off, so this may be a read error. The rearrangement links TRBV5-4 to TRBJ2-2, with TRBD1 identical over 8 bases. Germline V CDR1 and CDR2: SGHNT, YYREEE (reference sequence). The CDR3 runs 16 residues. After removal of 0 bases from V and 6 bases from J, the junction contained 7 bases not matched to a gene. CDR3 DNA: TGTGCCAGCAGCTTGGGGGGCAGGGGGCCCCCCGGGGAGCTGTTTTTT. This gives the protein CASSLGGRGPPGELFF. Filled out from reference TRBV5-4 and TRBJ2-2, the complete variable domain reads ETGVTQSPTHLIKTRGQQVTLRCSSQSGHNTVSWYQQALGQGPQFIFQYYREEENGRGNFPPRFSGLQFPNYSSELNVNALELDDSALYLCASSLGGRGPPGELFFGEGSRLTVL.

The chain couples TRBV7-8 to TRBJ1-1; 7 nucleotides align to TRBD1. CDR1 and CDR2 from the germline V gene are SGHVS and FQNEAQ. J gave up 2 bases and V 1 base, and 4 bases lay outside the gene matches. CDR3 length equals 15 residues. Written as DNA, the CDR3 is TGTGCCAGCAGCTTAGACGAGGGGGCTAACACTGAAGCTTTCTTT. Amino acid sequence: CASSLDEGANTEAFF.